The 21 T cell receptor beta chains listed next were all sequenced from one sample in a study of identical twins. TCRdb recomputed calls from the 5' RACE reads with MiXCR, one row per CDR3 protein. The sample contains 200,000 to 250,000 distinct CDR3 sequences, approximately 11% of which appear only once. These data are also associated with another study on yellow fever vaccine responses in identical twins.

Sequencing was done on a sample of memory (CD45RO+) T cells sorted from blood. These receptors originate from a woman in her late teens or twenties in good health.

This clonotype was counted between two and nine times. The chain couples TRBV6-1 to TRBJ1-2; D perhaps matches TRBD1 (5 bases). The CDR3 totals 15 residues. Deletions cut 6 bases from V and 3 bases from J, with 17 bases between. Germline CDR1 MNHNS, CDR2 SASEGT. CDR3 loop: CASRGQLNGHYGYTF. Here the CDR3 DNA reads TGTGCCAGCAGAGGACAATTAAACGGTCACTATGGCTACACCTTC.

In this sample, this clonotype turned up many times. This chain joins TRBV7-2 and TRBJ2-1, with D possibly TRBD2 on 5 matching bases. V lost 3 bases, J lost 14 bases, and 17 bases lay in between. CDR1 and CDR2 from the germline V gene are SGHTA and FQGNSA. This CDR3 has 13 residues. CDR3 in amino acids: CASSFSPSGAKFF. CDR3 nucleotides: TGTGCCAGCAGCTTTTCCCCCAGCGGAGCCAAGTTCTTC.

This chain uses TRBV28 with TRBJ2-1, with D maybe TRBD2 (6 bases). Germline CDR1 MDHEN, CDR2 SYDVKM. The CDR3 consists of 16 residues. The V and J ends lost 1 base and 10 bases respectively, with 20 bases between them. For the CDR3, the DNA is TGTGCCAGCAGTTTATTCCGGCTAGCGAATTCGGTAGAGCAGTTCTTC. Amino acids: CASSLFRLANSVEQFF.

This clonotype was recorded only once. The chain couples TRBV20-1 to TRBJ2-5; 11 bases align to TRBD2. CDR3 length equals 18 residues. Trimming removed 1 base from V and 6 bases from J; junction bases left unmatched: 16. Germline CDR1 and CDR2: DFQATT and SNEGSKA (reference sequence). CDR3 in DNA: TGCAGTGCTAGAGGTCCGGGGGTAGCGGGGGGGCCGGAAAAGACCCAGTACTTC. This encodes CSARGPGVAGGPEKTQYF.

The chain links TRBV9 to TRBJ2-1, with a tentative D call TRBD2 (5 bases). The CDR3 runs 16 residues. CDR1 and CDR2 from the germline V gene are SGDLS and YYNGEE. Trimming took off 0 bases at V and 5 bases at J, with 15 bases between the two ends. CDR3 residues: CASSVADTPRDNEQFF. CDR3 nucleotide sequence: TGTGCCAGCAGCGTAGCTGACACGCCGAGGGACAATGAGCAGTTCTTC.

J is TRBJ2-7 and V is TRBV5-1, with D possibly TRBD1 on 6 matching bases. There are 16 residues in the CDR3. V lost 4 bases and J 2 bases, leaving 19 bases between the germline ends. Germline V gene data show CDR1 as SGHRS and CDR2 as YFSETQ. Here the CDR3 DNA reads TGCGCCAGCAGCCCCCCATCTACAGGGATTCCCTACGAGCAGTACTTC. As protein: CASSPPSTGIPYEQYF.

Only a few counts were recorded for this clonotype. This sequence joins TRBV3-1 and TRBJ1-6; tentative D call: TRBD1 (5 bases). In germline, CDR1 is LGHDT, CDR2 YNNKEL (reference sequence). Trimming removed 1 base at V and 9 bases at J, with 10 bases between. This CDR3 has 14 residues. The CDR3 spells CASSQGGVSSPLHF. The CDR3, as DNA: TGTGCCAGCAGCCAAGGAGGGGTTAGTTCACCCCTCCACTTT.

This rearrangement joins TRBV7-4 to TRBJ2-3; TRBD2 agrees at 8 bases. Germline V gene sequence: CDR1 SGHVT, CDR2 SQSDAQ. This CDR3 is built from 14 residues. V trimming: 10 bases; J trimming: 3 bases; junction bases outside the gene matches: 9. The CDR3 is CAIGAGEETDTQYF. The CDR3 nucleotides are TGTGCCATCGGAGCGGGGGAGGAAACAGATACGCAGTATTTT.

This clonotype has a handful of counts. The chain links TRBV5-1 to TRBJ2-5, with D maybe TRBD1 (6 bases). The CDR3 runs 16 residues. Germline CDR1 reads SGHRS; CDR2 reads YFSETQ. V lost 3 bases and J 2 bases, leaving 17 bases between the germline ends. CDR3 DNA: TGCGCCAGCAGCTCCAGCTCCAGGGGTCCTCAAGAGACCCAGTACTTC. It specifies CASSSSSRGPQETQYF.

The chain joins TRBV10-3 to TRBJ2-3; 9 positions agree with TRBD1. The CDR3 is made up of 15 amino acids. V was clipped by 6 bases and J by 0 bases; unmatched bases: 4. Per germline, CDR1 ENHRY and CDR2 SYGVKD. This CDR3 is CAIRDRGTSTDTQYF. The CDR3 coding sequence is TGTGCCATCAGGGACAGGGGCACTAGCACAGATACGCAGTATTTT.

The table lists this clonotype with a few counts. The gene calls are TRBV20-1 and TRBJ2-1, with D possibly matching TRBD1 (5 bases). The CDR3 is 12 amino acids. Trimming removed 2 bases from V and 12 bases from J, with 14 bases in between. The germline gives CDR1 DFQATT, CDR2 SNEGSKA (reference sequence). The CDR3 DNA follows: TGCAGTGCTAGACAAGGGGATTCTAGGCAGTTCTTC. This encodes CSARQGDSRQFF.

The rearrangement joins TRBV20-1 to TRBJ1-5, with 8 bases that match TRBD1. The V and J ends lost 6 bases and 0 bases, in that order; junction bases with no gene match: 4. CDR3 size: 14 residues. CDR1 is DFQATT and CDR2 is SNEGSKA in the germline V gene (reference sequence). The CDR3 loop reads CSAMDRDSNQPQHF. The DNA for the CDR3 is TGCAGTGCAATGGACAGGGATAGCAATCAGCCCCAGCATTTT.

This clonotype occurred many times. CDR3: CSARDTPRWGKNYGYTF. Here the CDR3 DNA reads TGCAGTGCTAGAGACACTCCCCGGTGGGGTAAGAACTATGGCTACACCTTC. The V gene is TRBV20-1, the J gene TRBJ1-2; no reliable D call. From germline, CDR1 is DFQATT and CDR2 SNEGSKA (reference sequence). The V end was cut by 0 bases, the J end by 2 bases, with 19 bases between. This CDR3 comprises 17 residues.

The chain joins TRBV3-1 to TRBJ2-1; 8 nucleotides line up with TRBD2. With V trimmed by 3 bases and J by 7 bases, 17 bases remained unmatched. The germline V gene has CDR1 LGHDT and CDR2 YNNKEL (reference sequence). This CDR3 contains 18 residues. CDR3 protein: CASSHGGGGLAGRNEQFF. CDR3 DNA: TGTGCCAGCAGCCACGGAGGAGGGGGTCTAGCGGGTCGGAATGAGCAGTTCTTC.

This clonotype appeared many times. For the CDR3, the DNA is TGTGCCTGGGGGTTGGGTCCTTTAAACATTCAGTACTTC. It specifies CAWGLGPLNIQYF. The genes are TRBV30 and TRBJ2-4; unclear D gene. Germline CDR1 is GTSNPN and CDR2 is SVGIG (reference sequence). Trimming cost V 5 bases and J 6 bases, with 14 bases left between them. CDR3 length equals 13 residues.

This clonotype was observed a handful of times. The gene calls are TRBV3-1 and TRBJ1-2, with D possibly being TRBD1 (5 bases). This CDR3 contains 15 residues. V lost 6 bases, J lost 4 bases, and 18 bases lay in between. Per the germline V gene, CDR1 is LGHDT and CDR2 is YNNKEL (reference sequence). The CDR3 loop reads CASSTGAQATYGYTF. CDR3 sequence (DNA): TGTGCCAGCAGTACTGGGGCACAGGCCACCTATGGCTACACCTTC.

The chain couples TRBV19 to TRBJ2-3; TRBD1 aligns across 8 bases. Germline-derived CDR1 and CDR2 are LNHDA and SQIVND (reference sequence). The CDR3 is 14 amino acids. With 3 bases clipped from V and 5 bases from J, the junction kept 4 bases outside the gene matches. CDR3 nucleotide sequence: TGTGCCAGTAGTATGCAGGGGGCAAAAGATACGCAGTATTTT. It encodes CASSMQGAKDTQYF.

The chain combines TRBV7-9 with TRBJ2-3; TRBD1 agrees at 7 bases. V gave up 5 bases and J gave up 2 bases; unmatched junction bases: 7. CDR3 length: 15 residues. Germline V gives CDR1 SEHNR, CDR2 FQNEAQ (reference sequence). CDR3 coding DNA: TGTGCCAGCAGCCCTCTAGGACAGGCCACAGATACGCAGTATTTT. Translating gives CASSPLGQATDTQYF.

The genes are TRBV5-1 and TRBJ2-6, with 9 bases matching TRBD1. Germline values: CDR1 SGHRS, CDR2 YFSETQ. This CDR3 has 19 residues. V lost 0 bases and J lost 0; bases outside the gene matches: 7. In DNA, the CDR3 is TGCGCCAGCAGCTTGGTCAACAGGGGGCTCGGCTCTGGGGCCAACGTCCTGACTTTC. Translating gives CASSLVNRGLGSGANVLTF. Together with reference TRBV5-1 and TRBJ2-6, the CDR3 gives the full variable domain: KAGVTQTPRYLIKTRGQQVTLSCSPISGHRSVSWYQQTPGQGLQFLFEYFSETQRNKGNFPGRFSGRQFSNSRSEMNVSTLELGDSALYLCASSLVNRGLGSGANVLTFGAGSRLTVL.

A few counts support this clonotype. Mismatch with germline at one junction end may stem from a read error. The chain couples TRBV5-5 to TRBJ2-5; TRBD1 aligns across 8 bases. The CDR3 sequence is 15 residues long. Germline CDR1 SGHKS, CDR2 YYEKEE (reference sequence). DNA for the CDR3: TGTGCCAGCAGAAGGACAGGGAGTCCCCAAGAGACCCAGCACTTC. It yields the protein CASRRTGSPQETQHF.

The chain uses TRBV4-2 and TRBJ2-3, with 13 bases lining up with TRBD2. CDR1 is LGHNA and CDR2 is YNFKEQ in the germline V gene. The V and J ends lost 4 bases and 4 bases, in that order; junction bases with no gene match: 14. This CDR3 comprises 19 residues. The CDR3 nucleotides read TGTGCCAGCAGCCGACTTTACCGGGGGACTAGCGGGACCTCAGATACGCAGTATTTT. As protein: CASSRLYRGTSGTSDTQYF.